A single sample is the source of the 14 T cell receptor beta chains below, sequenced in a study of T cells in Graves' hyperthyroidism and ophthalmopathy. The CDR3 regions of TCR beta were amplified from RNA transcripts. When the TCR CDR3 underwent first-round RT-PCR, the HTBI primer set was used. TCRdb re-called the multiplex PCR reads through MiXCR, storing one row per CDR3 protein. The sample records 50,000 to 75,000 distinct CDR3 sequences, just under 50% being singletons. Sequenced: blood. All receptors come from a woman aged 30 to 39 with Graves' ophthalmopathy.

This rearrangement joins TRBV3-1 to TRBJ2-7; D is ambiguous. Germline CDR1 reads LGHDT; CDR2 reads YNNKEL (reference sequence). V lost 2 bases and J 2 bases, leaving 7 bases between the germline ends. The CDR3 is made up of 13 amino acids. The CDR3 loop reads CASSQRNAYEQYF. The CDR3 DNA is TGTGCCAGCAGCCAACGTAACGCCTACGAGCAGTACTTC.

This rearrangement joins TRBV2 to TRBJ1-5, with D possibly matching TRBD1 (5 bases). The CDR3 is made up of 13 amino acids. The V and J ends lost 11 bases and 1 base respectively, with 12 bases between them. Germline CDR1 is SNHLY and CDR2 is FYNNEI. The CDR3 sequence is CASLRDSNQPQHF. CDR3 sequence (DNA): TGTGCCTCGCTTCGGGACAGCAATCAGCCCCAGCATTTT.

J is TRBJ1-3 and V is TRBV12-3 or TRBV12-4; 7 positions agree with TRBD1. The J segment lost 5 bases and the V segment lost 6 bases, leaving 4 bases of the junction unmatched. The CDR3 spans 13 residues. Here the CDR3 DNA reads TGTGCCAGCAGCATGGACAGGAGAAACACCATATATTTT. Its protein product is CASSMDRRNTIYF.

The gene calls are TRBV14 and TRBJ1-2; 7 positions agree with TRBD1. Germline CDR1 SGHDN, CDR2 FVKESK. Trimming removed 8 bases from V and 8 bases from J; junction bases left unmatched: 11. The CDR3 is made up of 13 amino acids. CDR3 sequence: CASGYDRADGYTF. The CDR3 nucleotides read TGTGCCAGCGGTTACGACAGGGCGGACGGCTACACCTTC.

On this clonotype: This CDR3 is missing its conserved last phenylalanine or tryptophan, likely due to a read error. This chain joins TRBV3-1 and TRBJ1-2; no reliable D call. Between the trimmed V and J ends, which lost 1 base and 8 bases, there was a span of 17 bases. The CDR3 runs 15 residues. Germline CDR1 and CDR2: LGHDT and YNNKEL (reference sequence). CDR3 nucleotides: TGTGCCAGCAGCCAAGGAGGTAACCTCCCCTCCGGCTACACCTCC. This codes for CASSQGGNLPSGYTS.

There are many counts of this clonotype. This chain joins TRBV2 and TRBJ2-3; 7 bases agree with TRBD2. In germline, CDR1 is SNHLY, CDR2 FYNNEI. After removal of 8 bases from V and 11 bases from J, the junction contained 13 bases not matched to a gene. This CDR3 spans 13 amino acids. The CDR3 is CASGRVDYVRQYF. For the CDR3, the DNA is TGTGCCAGCGGGAGGGTGGACTATGTTAGGCAGTATTTT.

This clonotype came up many times. The CDR3 bases are TGTGCCAGCAGCGTAGGTCTAGCGGGGAACTACGAGCAGTACTTC. It is translated as CASSVGLAGNYEQYF. The rearrangement joins TRBV9 to TRBJ2-7; 9 bases are a match to TRBD2. The germline CDR1 and CDR2 sequences are SGDLS and YYNGEE. V shed 0 bases, J shed 3 bases, and the junction held 4 bases outside the gene matches. The CDR3 has 15 residues.

The CDR3 sequence: CASTRQGGETQYF. CDR3 bases: TGTGCCAGCACCCGACAGGGGGGGGAGACCCAGTACTTC. The chain uses TRBV6-7 and TRBJ2-5, with 9 bases identical to TRBD1. TRBV6-7 qualifies as an ORF whose function is uncertain. V shed 7 bases and J 5 bases; nucleotides not matched to a gene: 5. This CDR3 has 13 amino acids.

This clonotype was observed at least ten times. DNA for the CDR3: TGCAGCGCATCGGGACACCTGAACACTGAAGCTTTCTTT. Residues: CSASGHLNTEAFF. V usage is TRBV29-1 and J usage is TRBJ1-1; a possible D gene is TRBD1 (6 bases). In germline, CDR1 is SQVTM, CDR2 ANQGSEA. The V end lost 7 bases, the J end lost 0 bases, and 12 bases lay between the germline ends. The CDR3 is 13 residues long.

V usage is TRBV9 and J usage is TRBJ2-3; D is ambiguous. The J call may be faulty, since TRBJ1-5 better matches the DNA end. The germline gives CDR1 SGDLS, CDR2 YYNGEE. The CDR3 is made up of 13 amino acids. CDR3 protein: CASSASIGDTQHF. The CDR3 nucleotides read TGTGCCAGCAGCGCTAGCATTGGGGATACGCAGCATTTT.

The chain carries TRBV7-9 and TRBJ2-3; D is ambiguous. The end of the DNA aligns better with TRBJ1-5, so the J call may be wrong. The V gene's germline CDR1 is SEHNR and CDR2 FQNEAQ (reference sequence). The CDR3 is 15 residues long. Here the CDR3 DNA reads TGTGCCAGCAGCTTAGTTAAAGGGAGTACAGATACGCAGCATTTT. As protein: CASSLVKGSTDTQHF.

With respect to this clonotype: The conserved closing phenylalanine or tryptophan is absent in this CDR3, likely reflecting a read error. The DNA is left out, because the CDR3 cannot be placed on it with certainty; the CDR3 is given as TCRdb lists it. The genes are TRBV12-3 or TRBV12-4 and TRBJ2-3. The CDR3 contains 11 residues when both ends are counted. The CDR3 protein is CASSPLDTRYV.

Notes on this clonotype: A much larger clone sits a single nucleotide away, making a read error possible. The V gene is TRBV28, the J gene TRBJ2-1; maybe TRBD1 (6 bases). This CDR3 comprises 16 residues. The V gene's germline CDR1 is MDHEN and CDR2 SYDVKM. Trimming took off 8 bases at V and 4 bases at J, with 21 bases between the two ends. As DNA, the CDR3 is TGTGCCAGCGGTTATCTCCTGGACAGCTTATACAATGAGCAGTTCTTC. Its protein product is CASGYLLDSLYNEQFF. Together with reference TRBV28 and TRBJ2-1, the CDR3 gives the full variable domain: DVKVTQSSRYLVKRTGEKVFLECVQDMDHENMFWYRQDPGLGLRLIYFSYDVKMKEKGDIPEGYSVSREKKERFSLILESASTNQTSMYLCASGYLLDSLYNEQFFGPGTRLTVL.

The rearrangement joins TRBV12-5 to TRBJ1-5, with D hard to call. The CDR3 contains 16 residues. Trimming pared 4 bases from V and 3 bases from J, leaving 16 bases between. The V gene's germline CDR1 is LGHNT and CDR2 FRNRAP. The CDR3 is CASGSRGPIPNQPQHF. CDR3 bases: TGTGCTAGTGGTTCCCGCGGGCCTATCCCCAATCAGCCCCAGCATTTT.